This TCR beta chain was captured in a study of Tregs in tolerant kidney transplant recipients. General study findings and limits: Donor-specific Treg expansion exceeded global Treg expansion in tolerant patients, suggesting antigen drive.

Profiled with immunoSEQ multiplex PCR; TCRdb holds only in-frame clones, not every one. This sample has tens of thousands of clones, with about 91% found just once. Recipients received nonmyeloablative bone marrow transplants from related graft donors, with transient mixed chimerism. Thawed PBMCs were FACS-sorted into unstimulated CD4+CD25+CD127- regulatory T cells, CD4+CD25- non-regulatory cells, CD4 and CD8 cells. This clone was detected a few times. As yet, its antigen is unknown. This CDR3 is built from 16 residues. Germline V CDR1 and CDR2: SGHDN, FVKESK. Trimming pared 5 bases from V and 3 bases from J, leaving 16 bases between.

This specimen consisted of CD4+ T cells from blood (PBMCs), obtained 24 months after the transplant. This clonotype was sampled from a human patient who received a combined kidney and bone marrow transplant. T cells may partly derive from the graft donor. The V gene is TRBV14, the J gene TRBJ2-2; tentative D call: TRBD1 (6 bases). The CDR3 protein is CASSSHRAPDTGELFF. The CDR3, as DNA: TGTGCCAGCAGCTCTCACAGGGCTCCGGACACCGGGGAGCTGTTTTTT.